Each of the 17 T cell receptor beta chains below was sequenced from the same sample in a study of blood T cell repertoires in COVID-19 (dated by TCRdb to the early 2020s). Library creation used the immunoSEQ multiplex PCR assay. Drawn from immuneACCESS, this table holds only the in-frame rearrangements with V and J called that TCRdb kept. Clones are partly lost; checked studies trace under half to an unresolved V gene and leave the rest unexplained. The sample table holds 75,000 to 90,000 clones, of which roughly 78% were seen once. Less than 6% of the sample rests with the top ten. Sequencing used peripheral blood. The receptors come from an older woman with acute or convalescent COVID-19.

In its sample, this clone was seen a few times. The rearrangement uses TRBV4-3 and TRBJ1-1, with D maybe TRBD1 (6 bases). The CDR3 has 16 residues. V lost 0 bases and J lost 3, with 14 bases in between. The germline V gene has CDR1 LGHNA and CDR2 YSLEER. DNA for the CDR3: TGCGCCAGCAGCCAAGATAGGCCGGGGACATACACTGAAGCTTTCTTT. Encoded protein: CASSQDRPGTYTEAFF.

The chain employs TRBV9 and TRBJ2-7; possible D gene TRBD1, 5 bases. CDR1 is SGDLS, CDR2 YYNGEE, per germline. CDR3 length: 13 amino acids. Trimming removed 4 bases at V and 2 bases at J, with 10 bases between. CDR3 in DNA: TGTGCCAGCAGCTCTGACAGCCCCTACGAGCAGTACTTC. It yields the protein CASSSDSPYEQYF. Full variable domain (missing parts from reference TRBV9 and TRBJ2-7): DSGVTQTPKHLITATGQRVTLRCSPRSGDLSVYWYQQSLDQGLQFLIQYYNGEERAKGNILERFSAQQFPDLHSELNLSSLELGDSALYFCASSSDSPYEQYFGPGTRLTVT.

The V and J genes are TRBV11-2 and TRBJ2-1, with D perhaps matching TRBD1 (6 bases). The ends were cut back, 1 base at V and 6 bases at J, with 13 bases in the middle. The germline gives CDR1 SGHAT, CDR2 FQNNGV. The CDR3 is 15 amino acids. The CDR3 coding sequence is TGTGCCAGCAGCTTAGGGGCAGGGGTCCGCAATGAGCAGTTCTTC. It encodes CASSLGAGVRNEQFF.

The chain combines TRBV11-1 with TRBJ1-2; 12 nucleotides agree with TRBD1. V dropped 5 bases and J dropped 4; count of bases not matched to a gene: 5. The CDR3 length is 15 residues. Germline CDR1 reads SGHAT; CDR2 reads FQDESV (reference sequence). DNA for the CDR3: TGTGCCAGCAGCATGGGACAGGGGGCCTTCTATGGCTACACCTTC. This gives the protein CASSMGQGAFYGYTF. Filled out from reference TRBV11-1 and TRBJ1-2, the complete variable domain reads EAEVAQSPRYKITEKSQAVAFWCDPISGHATLYWYRQILGQGPELLVQFQDESVVDDSQLPKDRFSAERLKGVDSTLKIQPAELGDSAMYLCASSMGQGAFYGYTFGSGTRLTVV.

V gene TRBV20-1 combines with J gene TRBJ2-2, with D hard to call. This CDR3 spans 16 amino acids. The V end was cut by 3 bases, the J end by 2 bases, with 16 bases between. Germline V gene lookup returns CDR1 DFQATT and CDR2 SNEGSKA (reference sequence). The CDR3 loop is CSASRVNLPNTGELFF. The CDR3 nucleotides are TGCAGTGCTAGTCGAGTTAATCTCCCCAACACCGGGGAGCTGTTTTTT.

The rearrangement links TRBV9 to TRBJ2-5, with D hard to call. From germline, CDR1 is SGDLS and CDR2 YYNGEE. Deletions cut 3 bases from V and 2 bases from J, with 14 bases between. The CDR3 is 15 amino acids. The CDR3 sequence: CASSAPGRSQETQYF. Here the CDR3 DNA reads TGTGCCAGCAGCGCACCGGGTCGGAGTCAAGAGACCCAGTACTTC.

The chain is built from TRBV29-1 and TRBJ1-5; 12 bases line up with TRBD1. The germline CDR1 and CDR2 sequences are SQVTM and ANQGSEA. The CDR3 has 17 amino acids. The V and J ends lost 7 bases and 0 bases, in that order; junction bases with no gene match: 10. Here the CDR3 DNA reads TGCAGCGCCCCGGGGACAGGGGGCTATTATAGCAATCAGCCCCAGCATTTT. It is translated as CSAPGTGGYYSNQPQHF.

The table lists this clone with a count of one. The chain links TRBV5-8 to TRBJ1-1; no clear D gene. The ends were cut back, 1 base at V and 5 bases at J, with 21 bases in the middle. Germline CDR1 is SGHTS and CDR2 is YDEGEE. The CDR3 length is 17 residues. The CDR3 sequence is CASSLKRGGAGETEAFF. Here the CDR3 DNA reads TGTGCCAGCAGCTTGAAGCGGGGAGGCGCTGGAGAAACTGAAGCTTTCTTT.

This clone has more than one count but fewer than ten. This sequence joins TRBV27 and TRBJ1-5, with TRBD1 matching over 9 bases. There are 15 residues in the CDR3. Germline V lookup: CDR1 MNHEY, CDR2 SMNVEV (reference sequence). The ends lost 3 bases at V and 4 bases at J; junction bases unmatched: 4. DNA of the CDR3: TGTGCCAGCAGTTTTCTAGGACAGGGGAATCAGCCCCAGCATTTT. This encodes CASSFLGQGNQPQHF.

The gene calls are TRBV4-1 and TRBJ1-1, with 7 bases identical to TRBD1. The V gene end was trimmed by 3 bases and the J gene end by 0 bases; junction bases not matched to a gene: 13. Germline V gives CDR1 MGHRA, CDR2 YSYEKL. The CDR3 loop spans 18 amino acids. DNA of the CDR3: TGCGCCAGCAGCCACGCCGGGACAGACTTTCTCATGAACACTGAAGCTTTCTTT. Protein product: CASSHAGTDFLMNTEAFF.

V and J are TRBV19 and TRBJ2-6; 7 bases match TRBD1. The CDR3 has 17 amino acids. With V trimmed by 3 bases and J by 0 bases, 5 bases remained unmatched. Germline V gene data show CDR1 as LNHDA and CDR2 as SQIVND (reference sequence). The CDR3 sequence: CASSIRGRSSGANVLTF. The CDR3 nucleotides read TGTGCCAGTAGTATTAGGGGGCGGAGCTCTGGGGCCAACGTCCTGACTTTC.

This rearrangement joins TRBV18 to TRBJ1-5, with 12 nucleotides matching TRBD1. Germline V lookup: CDR1 KGHSH, CDR2 LQKENI. V was pared by 4 bases and J by 6 bases, with 1 base of the junction left unmatched. This CDR3 has 14 residues. The CDR3 nucleotides are TGTGCCAGCTCACGGGACAGGGGGCGTCAGCCCCAGCATTTT. This sequence encodes CASSRDRGRQPQHF.

Comment on this clone: The limits of the CDR3 on the DNA are not certain, so only TCRdb's listed CDR3 is given. J is TRBJ1-2 and V is TRBV27; TRBD1 reflects the table's D call only, with no check against the DNA. The CDR3 is made up of 15 amino acids, end residues included. Germline values: CDR1 MNHEY, CDR2 SMNVEV (reference sequence). Here the CDR3 reads CASSSSTGYNFGYTF.

The J gene is TRBJ2-1, the V gene TRBV5-6, with TRBD1 identical over 7 bases. Germline-derived CDR1 and CDR2 are SGHDT and YYEEEE. After removal of 5 bases from V and 5 bases from J, the junction contained 7 bases not matched to a gene. The CDR3 sequence is 14 residues long. As DNA, the CDR3 is TGTGCCAGCAGTCCCCGGGACAGTGACAATGAGCAGTTCTTC. It yields the protein CASSPRDSDNEQFF.

The chain employs TRBV7-2 and TRBJ1-2; no reliable D call. Trimming pared 3 bases from V and 4 bases from J, leaving 9 bases between. Germline-derived CDR1 and CDR2 are SGHTA and FQGNSA. The CDR3 sequence is 13 residues long. The CDR3 DNA follows: TGTGCCAGCAGCTTTAGGGAGACCTATGGCTACACCTTC. Translation: CASSFRETYGYTF. Full variable domain (outside the CDR3, taken from reference TRBV7-2 and TRBJ1-2): GAGVSQSPSNKVTEKGKDVELRCDPISGHTALYWYRQSLGQGLEFLIYFQGNSAPDKSGLPSDRFSAERTGGSVSTLTIQRTQQEDSAVYLCASSFRETYGYTFGSGTRLTVV.

The chain carries TRBV7-2 and TRBJ2-7, with 7 bases aligning to TRBD1. This CDR3 region has 14 residues. Germline loops: CDR1 SGHTA, CDR2 FQGNSA. The J segment lost 2 bases and the V segment lost 3 bases, leaving 4 bases of the junction unmatched. Here the CDR3 reads CASSLTGPTYEQYF. The DNA of the CDR3 is TGTGCCAGCAGCTTGACAGGGCCTACCTACGAGCAGTACTTC.

The V gene is TRBV6-5, the J gene TRBJ2-1, with 10 bases aligning to TRBD1. The CDR3 is made up of 15 amino acids. Germline CDR1 MNHEY, CDR2 SVGAGI. J lost 2 bases, V lost 6 bases, and 4 bases had no gene match. As DNA, the CDR3 is TGTGCCAGCAGGGAGACAGGGGGCGCCTACAATGAGCAGTTCTTC. Protein product: CASRETGGAYNEQFF.